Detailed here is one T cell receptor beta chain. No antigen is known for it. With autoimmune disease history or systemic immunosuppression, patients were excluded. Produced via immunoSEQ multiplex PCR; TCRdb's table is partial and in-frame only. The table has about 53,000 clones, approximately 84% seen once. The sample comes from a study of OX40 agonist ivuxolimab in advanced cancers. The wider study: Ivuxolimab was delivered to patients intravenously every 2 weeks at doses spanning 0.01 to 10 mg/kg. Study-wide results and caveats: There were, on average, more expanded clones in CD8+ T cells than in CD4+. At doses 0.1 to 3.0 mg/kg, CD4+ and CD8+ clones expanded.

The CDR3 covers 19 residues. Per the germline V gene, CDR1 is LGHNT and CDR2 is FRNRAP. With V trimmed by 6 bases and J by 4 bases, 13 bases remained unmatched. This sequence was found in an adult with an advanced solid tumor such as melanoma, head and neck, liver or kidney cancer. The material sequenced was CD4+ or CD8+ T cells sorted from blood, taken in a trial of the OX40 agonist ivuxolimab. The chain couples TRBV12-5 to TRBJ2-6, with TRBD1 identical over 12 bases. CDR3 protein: CASGQDRDRGLAGANVLTF. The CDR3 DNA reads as TGTGCTAGTGGCCAAGATAGGGACAGGGGGCTAGCAGGGGCCAACGTCCTGACTTTC. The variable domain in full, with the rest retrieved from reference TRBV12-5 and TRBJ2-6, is DARVTQTPRHKVTEMGQEVTMRCQPILGHNTVFWYRQTMMQGLELLAYFRNRAPLDDSGMPKDRFSAEMPDATLATLKIQPSEPRDSAVYFCASGQDRDRGLAGANVLTFGAGSRLTVL.